These 22 T cell receptor beta chains share one sample of origin, sequenced in a study of T cell responses to AZD1222 COVID-19 vaccine. The protocol was immunoSEQ multiplex PCR, while the TCRdb copy is restricted to in-frame clones and leaves out a portion. The top ten clones hold 9.3% of a sample with fewer than 150,000 clones, about 90% of them seen once. Material: peripheral blood, obtained 28 days after the second AZD1222 dose. The receptor source for this set is an adult who received the AZD1222 COVID-19 vaccine.

This chain links TRBV30 with TRBJ1-1; possibly TRBD1 for D (5 bases). In germline, CDR1 is GTSNPN, CDR2 SVGIG (reference sequence). The CDR3 has 13 residues. The V and J ends lost 5 bases and 0 bases respectively, with 10 bases between them. The CDR3 coding sequence is TGTGCCTGGCAGGGCAGCCTGAACACTGAAGCTTTCTTT. Protein sequence: CAWQGSLNTEAFF.

V usage is TRBV7-2 and J usage is TRBJ2-1; tentative D call: TRBD1 (5 bases). V was shortened by 5 bases and J by 5 bases, with 13 bases between the two germline ends. Looked up from germline, CDR1 is SGHTA and CDR2 is FQGNSA. The CDR3 contains 14 residues. In DNA form, the CDR3 reads TGTGCCAGCAGCCCCTCAGGGATAGACAATGAGCAGTTCTTC. This codes for CASSPSGIDNEQFF.

Note on this clone: This same CDR3 is encoded by further DNA sequences in the sample. The rearrangement joins TRBV18 to TRBJ1-2, with unresolved D. Between the trimmed V and J ends, which lost 2 bases and 8 bases, there was a span of 9 bases. This CDR3 spans 12 amino acids. Germline V gene data show CDR1 as KGHSH and CDR2 as LQKENI. CDR3 sequence reads: CASSPRQGGYTF. CDR3 DNA: TGTGCCAGCTCACCAAGACAAGGCGGCTACACCTTC.

The rearrangement joins TRBV6-5 to TRBJ1-2, with D possibly matching TRBD1 (6 bases). V shed 0 bases and J shed 0 bases, with 8 bases lying between them. This CDR3 is built from 15 residues. Germline CDR1 is MNHEY and CDR2 is SVGAGI. The CDR3 bases are TGTGCCAGCAGTTACTCGTGGACAGCTAACTATGGCTACACCTTC. It specifies CASSYSWTANYGYTF.

The V and J genes are TRBV28 and TRBJ1-2, with D possibly being TRBD1 (5 bases). V was trimmed by 6 bases and J by 3 bases, leaving 14 bases between them. The CDR3 is made up of 14 amino acids. CDR1 MDHEN and CDR2 SYDVKM come from the germline V gene. CDR3 DNA: TGTGCCAGCAGGCCTACCGACAGATACTATGGCTACACCTTC. It yields the protein CASRPTDRYYGYTF.

The chain recombines TRBV30 with TRBJ1-5; tentative D call: TRBD1 (5 bases). V was trimmed by 5 bases and J by 6 bases, leaving 14 bases between them. This CDR3 has 13 amino acids. Germline CDR1 and CDR2: GTSNPN and SVGIG (reference sequence). The chain's CDR3 is CAWGSEGRQPQHF. CDR3 sequence (DNA): TGTGCCTGGGGGAGCGAGGGGCGTCAGCCCCAGCATTTT.

This chain connects TRBV9 to TRBJ1-6; D unresolved. The germline CDR1 and CDR2 sequences are SGDLS and YYNGEE. V gave up 4 bases and J gave up 6 bases, with 17 bases separating them. The CDR3 is made up of 16 amino acids. CDR3 region: CASSIPRELGNSPLHF. DNA of the CDR3: TGTGCCAGCAGCATCCCCCGGGAGTTGGGTAATTCACCCCTCCACTTT.

Comment on this clone: The junction and the germline gene differ at one end; a read error may be behind it. The CDR3 loop is CASNTDRESLTNAEAFF. CDR3 sequence (DNA): TGTGCCAGCAATACGGACAGAGAGAGCCTGACGAACGCTGAAGCTTTCTTT. This sequence joins TRBV2 and TRBJ1-1, with D maybe TRBD1 (6 bases). CDR1 is SNHLY and CDR2 is FYNNEI in the germline V gene. This CDR3 has 17 amino acids.

The V and J genes are TRBV7-9 and TRBJ2-2; 7 bases are shared with TRBD2. The length of the CDR3 is 16 residues. CDR1 and CDR2 from the germline V gene are SEHNR and FQNEAQ (reference sequence). The trim removed 5 bases at V and 4 bases at J, leaving 10 bases unmatched. In DNA form, the CDR3 reads TGTGCCAGCAGCCCCCGGGGTACGGGAGGCACCGGGGAGCTGTTTTTT. Residues: CASSPRGTGGTGELFF. Based on the CDR3 plus reference TRBV7-9 and TRBJ2-2, the full variable domain is DTGVSQNPRHKITKRGQNVTFRCDPISEHNRLYWYRQTLGQGPEFLTYFQNEAQLEKSRLLSDRFSAERPKGSFSTLEIQRTEQGDSAMYLCASSPRGTGGTGELFFGEGSRLTVL.

The chain is built from TRBV29-1 and TRBJ1-1; the D is unclear. This CDR3 has 12 amino acids. CDR1 and CDR2 (germline): SQVTM, ANQGSEA. The ends were cut back, 1 base at V and 4 bases at J, with 7 bases in the middle. The CDR3 loop is CSVEVRGTEAFF. Here the CDR3 DNA reads TGCAGCGTTGAAGTTCGCGGCACTGAAGCTTTCTTT.

The chain employs TRBV5-6 and TRBJ1-6; D is unclear. V lost 0 bases to trimming and J lost 1 base, with 5 bases between them. This CDR3 is 15 amino acids long. Germline V CDR1 and CDR2: SGHDT, YYEEEE. The CDR3 loop is CASSLVGSYNSPLHF. In DNA form, the CDR3 reads TGTGCCAGCAGCTTGGTTGGATCCTATAATTCACCCCTCCACTTT.

This chain connects TRBV4-2 to TRBJ2-2, with 8 nucleotides matching TRBD2. With V trimmed by 3 bases and J by 7 bases, 4 bases remained unmatched. The CDR3 is made up of 14 amino acids. Germline CDR1 reads LGHNA; CDR2 reads YNFKEQ. The CDR3 nucleotides read TGTGCCAGCAGCCAGGGACTAGAGGTCGGGGAGCTGTTTTTT. This gives the protein CASSQGLEVGELFF.

For the CDR3, the DNA is TGTGCCACCCGAGAGCGGGATAGCTCCTACAATGAGCAGTTCTTC. The encoded protein is CATRERDSSYNEQFF. The chain is built from TRBV19 and TRBJ2-1; 7 positions match TRBD2. In germline, CDR1 is LNHDA, CDR2 SQIVND (reference sequence). The CDR3 totals 15 residues. V shed 10 bases and J 0 bases; nucleotides not matched to a gene: 9.

V gene TRBV27 combines with J gene TRBJ1-2; maybe TRBD1 (6 bases). The CDR3 sequence is 15 residues long. Trimming took 5 bases from V and 4 from J, leaving 17 bases between them. Per the germline V gene, CDR1 is MNHEY and CDR2 is SMNVEV (reference sequence). DNA for the CDR3: TGTGCCAGCAGTGGCACCCGGGGGCGCGGCTATGGCTACACCTTC. This codes for CASSGTRGRGYGYTF.

This clone is a singleton in its sample. The V call is TRBV7-9, the J call TRBJ2-2; perhaps TRBD2 as D (6 bases). The ends were cut back, 5 bases at V and 1 base at J, with 11 bases in the middle. Per germline, CDR1 SEHNR and CDR2 FQNEAQ (reference sequence). The CDR3 runs to 15 residues. The CDR3 region has the DNA TGTGCCAGCAGCGTGGGACTCTTGAACACCGGGGAGCTGTTTTTT. It is translated as CASSVGLLNTGELFF.

This clone was counted once. V gene TRBV18 combines with J gene TRBJ1-6, with D maybe TRBD1 (6 bases). The CDR3 spans 17 residues. Trimming pared 3 bases from V and 7 bases from J, leaving 19 bases between. Germline CDR1 is KGHSH and CDR2 is LQKENI. CDR3 sequence reads: CASSPRGHVGGNSPLHF. The CDR3 bases are TGTGCCAGCTCACCGCGGGGACACGTTGGTGGGAATTCACCCCTCCACTTT.

This rearrangement joins TRBV19 to TRBJ1-5; D might be TRBD1 (5 bases). Deletions cut 2 bases from V and 3 bases from J, with 11 bases between. This CDR3 comprises 15 residues. Per the germline V gene, CDR1 is LNHDA and CDR2 is SQIVND (reference sequence). The DNA of the CDR3 is TGTGCCAGTAGTATATCGACAGCTTTCAATCAGCCCCAGCATTTT. Residues: CASSISTAFNQPQHF. Complete variable domain (other parts from reference TRBV19 and TRBJ1-5): DGGITQSPKYLFRKEGQNVTLSCEQNLNHDAMYWYRQDPGQGLRLIYYSQIVNDFQKGDIAEGYSVSREKKESFPLTVTSAQKNPTAFYLCASSISTAFNQPQHFGDGTRLSIL.

This clone occurred once. The chain carries TRBV4-3 and TRBJ2-3; D call uncertain. This CDR3 region has 15 residues. Germline V gives CDR1 LGHNA, CDR2 YSLEER. V lost 1 base and J 4 bases, leaving 12 bases between the germline ends. The CDR3 region has the DNA TGCGCCAGCAGCCAAGGAGTTCCCGCGGCAGATACGCAGTATTTT. As protein: CASSQGVPAADTQYF.

The V and J genes are TRBV3-1 (or the pseudogene TRBV3-2) and TRBJ1-1; maybe TRBD1 (5 bases). The V gene's germline CDR1 is LGHDT and CDR2 YNNKEL (reference sequence). Trimming removed 0 bases at V and 1 base at J, with 15 bases between. The CDR3 contains 17 residues. Here the CDR3 reads CASSQDSVAGRNTEAFF. The CDR3 nucleotides read TGTGCCAGCAGCCAAGATAGCGTCGCGGGACGGAACACTGAAGCTTTCTTT.

In its sample, this clone was seen a few times. The genes are TRBV21-1 and TRBJ2-1; the table's D call, TRBD1, has no DNA check behind it. TRBV21-1 corresponds to a pseudogene. This CDR3 has 14 amino acids. The CDR3 DNA reads as TGTGCCAGCAGCAGAGGACAGGTAAGGGATGAGCAGTTCTTC. Translated: CASSRGQVRDEQFF.

The genes are TRBV7-2 and TRBJ2-3; 8 nucleotides match TRBD2. Germline V gene data show CDR1 as SGHTA and CDR2 as FQGNSA. V was pared by 0 bases and J by 2 bases, with 4 bases of the junction left unmatched. The CDR3 extends over 16 amino acids. As DNA, the CDR3 is TGTGCCAGCAGCTTAGCTCTAGCGGGCCCCACAGATACGCAGTATTTT. It is translated as CASSLALAGPTDTQYF.

The chain uses TRBV28 and TRBJ2-5, with TRBD2 matching 7 bases. This CDR3 is 14 amino acids long. Germline V lookup: CDR1 MDHEN, CDR2 SYDVKM. V gave up 6 bases and J gave up 2 bases; unmatched junction bases: 6. As DNA, the CDR3 is TGTGCCAGCAGGTTGGGGGGGGAACAAGAGACCCAGTACTTC. Protein sequence: CASRLGGEQETQYF.